Shown below are 10 T cell receptor beta chains from a single sample sequenced in a study of OX40 agonist ivuxolimab in advanced cancers. The library was obtained by the immunoSEQ multiplex PCR assay. The clones in this table, taken by TCRdb from immuneACCESS, are in-frame only. Not every clone is retained; where verified, under half of the shortfall comes from an unresolved V gene, and the cause of the rest is unknown. The sample profile shows approximately 71,000 clones; nearly 85% of them were found once. The ten biggest clones cover about 11% of the sample. The sample here was CD4+ or CD8+ T cells sorted from blood, taken in a trial of the OX40 agonist ivuxolimab. The receptors shown here come from an adult with an advanced solid tumor such as melanoma, head and neck, liver or kidney cancer.

The rearrangement joins TRBV28 to TRBJ1-6; unclear D gene. This CDR3 comprises 12 residues. Germline-derived CDR1 and CDR2 are MDHEN and SYDVKM. V lost 3 bases and J 8 bases, leaving 5 bases between the germline ends. CDR3 sequence: CASSFGHSPLHF. The CDR3 DNA sequence: TGTGCCAGCAGTTTCGGGCATTCACCCCTCCACTTT. The full variable domain, its missing parts supplied by reference TRBV28 and TRBJ1-6, is DVKVTQSSRYLVKRTGEKVFLECVQDMDHENMFWYRQDPGLGLRLIYFSYDVKMKEKGDIPEGYSVSREKKERFSLILESASTNQTSMYLCASSFGHSPLHFGNGTRLTVT.

The chain joins TRBV7-9 to TRBJ2-5; possibly TRBD1 for D (5 bases). This CDR3 is built from 16 residues. Germline V gene sequence: CDR1 SEHNR, CDR2 FQNEAQ (reference sequence). V was trimmed by 5 bases and J by 0 bases, leaving 16 bases between them. In nucleotides, the CDR3 is TGTGCCAGCAGCCGACCCGGACAAAACAACCAAGAGACCCAGTACTTC. The encoded protein is CASSRPGQNNQETQYF.

The table lists this clone with a few counts. The chain carries TRBV30 and TRBJ2-7, with D unclear. Trimming pared 2 bases from V and 7 bases from J, leaving 15 bases between. From germline, CDR1 is GTSNPN and CDR2 SVGIG (reference sequence). The CDR3 sequence is 13 residues long. CDR3 in amino acids: CAWSIGRIAEQYV. CDR3 nucleotides: TGTGCCTGGAGTATTGGACGGATCGCTGAGCAGTACGTC.

V and J are TRBV27 and TRBJ2-5, with D uncertain. The J call may be wrong; the DNA end is better matched by TRBJ2-7. This CDR3 comprises 15 residues. The V gene's germline CDR1 is MNHEY and CDR2 SMNVEV (reference sequence). CDR3 nucleotide sequence: TGTGCCAGCAGTAGAGACACATACTCCTCCTACGAGCAGTACTTC. Its protein is CASSRDTYSSYEQYF.

This chain's CDR3 is CASSLQGARSGANVLTF. The CDR3 nucleotides are TGCGCCAGCAGCTTACAGGGGGCAAGATCTGGGGCCAACGTCCTGACTTTC. The chain joins TRBV5-1 to TRBJ2-6; TRBD1 aligns across 9 bases. In germline, CDR1 is SGHRS, CDR2 YFSETQ. The CDR3 totals 17 residues. The junction had 4 bases not matched to a gene; V was cut back by 2 bases and J by 1 base.

As regards this clone: Additional DNA sequences in this sample encode the identical CDR3. V usage is TRBV12-5 and J usage is TRBJ1-6, with D unclear. Deletions cut 0 bases from V and 6 bases from J, with 3 bases between. The CDR3 has 13 residues. Germline-derived CDR1 and CDR2 are LGHNT and FRNRAP. CDR3 DNA: TGTGCTAGTGGTTTGGTACTTAATTCACCCCTCCACTTT. It yields the protein CASGLVLNSPLHF.

The chain combines TRBV7-9 with TRBJ2-7; D possibly corresponds to TRBD1 (7 bases). Germline CDR1 SEHNR, CDR2 FQNEAQ (reference sequence). V was pared by 5 bases and J by 0 bases, with 17 bases between. This CDR3 comprises 16 residues. This CDR3 reads CASSGRDSSFSYEQYF. In nucleotides, the CDR3 is TGTGCCAGCAGCGGGCGGGACAGCTCCTTCTCCTACGAGCAGTACTTC.

The chain combines TRBV2 with TRBJ1-4; TRBD1 matches 7 bases. In germline, CDR1 is SNHLY, CDR2 FYNNEI. The CDR3 covers 14 residues. V shed 6 bases, J shed 6 bases, and the junction held 7 bases outside the gene matches. As DNA, the CDR3 is TGTGCCAGCAGATCACAGGGGCCGTATGAAAAACTGTTTTTT. Protein: CASRSQGPYEKLFF.

The rearrangement uses TRBV2 and TRBJ1-1, with D unclear. The CDR3 sequence is 14 residues long. Trimming pared 5 bases from V and 0 bases from J, leaving 10 bases between. Germline assignment: CDR1 SNHLY and CDR2 FYNNEI. This CDR3 reads CASSQPILNTEAFF. The CDR3 DNA reads TGTGCCAGCAGTCAACCTATATTGAACACTGAAGCTTTCTTT. The variable domain in full, with the rest retrieved from reference TRBV2 and TRBJ1-1, is EPEVTQTPSHQVTQMGQEVILRCVPISNHLYFYWYRQILGQKVEFLVSFYNNEISEKSEIFDDQFSVERPDGSNFTLKIRSTKLEDSAMYFCASSQPILNTEAFFGQGTRLTVV.

The sample holds a few counts of this clone. V gene TRBV11-2 combines with J gene TRBJ2-5; D tentatively fits TRBD1 or TRBD2 (5 bases each). The V gene lost 2 bases and the J gene lost 1 base, with 11 bases spanning the gap. CDR1 and CDR2 (germline): SGHAT, FQNNGV. This CDR3 is 15 amino acids long. CDR3 DNA sequence: TGTGCCAGCAGCTTATTGGGGGAGTTCCAAGAGACCCAGTACTTC. It codes for CASSLLGEFQETQYF.